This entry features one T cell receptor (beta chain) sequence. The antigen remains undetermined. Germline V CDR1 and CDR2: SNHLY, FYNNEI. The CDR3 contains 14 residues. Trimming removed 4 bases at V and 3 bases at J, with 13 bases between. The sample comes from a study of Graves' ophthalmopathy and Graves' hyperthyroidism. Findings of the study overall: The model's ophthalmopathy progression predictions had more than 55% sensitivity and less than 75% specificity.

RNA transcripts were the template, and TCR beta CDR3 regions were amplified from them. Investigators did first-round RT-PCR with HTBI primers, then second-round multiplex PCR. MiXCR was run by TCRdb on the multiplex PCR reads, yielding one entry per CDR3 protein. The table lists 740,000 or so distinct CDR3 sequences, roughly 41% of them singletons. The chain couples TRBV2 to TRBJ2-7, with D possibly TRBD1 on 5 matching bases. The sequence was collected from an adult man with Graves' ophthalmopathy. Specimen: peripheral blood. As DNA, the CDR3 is TGTGCCAGCAGTGCTAGTTGGCAGGGCTACGAGCAGTACTTC. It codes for CASSASWQGYEQYF.